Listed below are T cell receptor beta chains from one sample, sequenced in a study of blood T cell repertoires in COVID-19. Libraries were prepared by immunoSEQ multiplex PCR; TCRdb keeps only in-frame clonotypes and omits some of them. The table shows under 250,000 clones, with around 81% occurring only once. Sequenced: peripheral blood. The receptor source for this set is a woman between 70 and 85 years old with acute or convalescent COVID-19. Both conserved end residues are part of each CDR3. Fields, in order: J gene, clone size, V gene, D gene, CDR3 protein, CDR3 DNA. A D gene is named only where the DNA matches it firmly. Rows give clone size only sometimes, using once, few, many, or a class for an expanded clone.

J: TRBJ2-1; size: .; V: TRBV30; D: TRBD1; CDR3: CTPGQDGYNEQFF; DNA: TGTACACCGGGACAGGATGGCTACAATGAGCAGTTCTTC
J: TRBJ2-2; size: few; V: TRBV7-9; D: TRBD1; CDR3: CASRLSRDSLTGELFF; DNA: TGTGCCAGCAGGCTCTCCAGGGACAGCTTGACCGGGGAGCTGTTTTTT
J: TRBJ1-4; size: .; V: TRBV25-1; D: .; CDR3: CASSELTGSNEKLFF; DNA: TGTGCCAGCAGTGAACTGACAGGATCGAATGAAAAACTGTTTTTT
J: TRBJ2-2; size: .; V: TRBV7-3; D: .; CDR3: CASSLTSTPTGELFF; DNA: TGTGCCAGCAGCTTAACTTCGACTCCCACCGGGGAGCTGTTTTTT
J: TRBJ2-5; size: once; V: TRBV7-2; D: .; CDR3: CASSPKYGETQYF; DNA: TGTGCCAGCAGCCCAAAGTACGGGGAGACCCAGTACTTC
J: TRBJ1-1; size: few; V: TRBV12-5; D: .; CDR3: CASAPVRGYVNTEAFF; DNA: TGTGCTAGTGCCCCCGTAAGGGGATACGTGAACACTGAAGCTTTCTTT
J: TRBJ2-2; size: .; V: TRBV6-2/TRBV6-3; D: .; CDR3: CASSYGLAGTGELFF; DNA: TGTGCCAGCAGTTACGGGCTAGCAGGCACCGGGGAGCTGTTTTTT
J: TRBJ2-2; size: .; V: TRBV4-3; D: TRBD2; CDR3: CASSQDLNSGALNTGELFF; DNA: TGCGCCAGCAGCCAAGATTTGAATAGCGGGGCCCTGAACACCGGGGAGCTGTTTTTT
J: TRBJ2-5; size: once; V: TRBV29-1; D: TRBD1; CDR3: CSGRQGWETQYF; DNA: TGCAGCGGGAGACAGGGGTGGGAGACCCAGTACTTC
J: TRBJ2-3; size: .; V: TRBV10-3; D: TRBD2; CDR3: CAIGSSGGADTQYF; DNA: TGTGCCATCGGTTCTAGCGGGGGGGCTGATACGCAGTATTTT
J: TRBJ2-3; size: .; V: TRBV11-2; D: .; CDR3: CASSFWDNPLTDTQYF; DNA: TGTGCCAGCAGCTTCTGGGACAATCCGCTCACAGATACGCAGTATTTT
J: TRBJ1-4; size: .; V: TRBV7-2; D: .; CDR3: CASSLARTLNEKLFF; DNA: TGTGCCAGCAGCTTAGCCAGAACCCTTAATGAAAAACTGTTTTTT
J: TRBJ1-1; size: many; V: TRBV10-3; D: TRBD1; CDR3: CAAYPGQGPEAFF; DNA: TGTGCCGCGTATCCGGGACAGGGGCCCGAAGCTTTCTTT
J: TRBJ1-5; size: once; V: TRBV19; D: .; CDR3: CASSQGFNQPQHF; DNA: TGTGCCAGTAGTCAGGGGTTTAATCAGCCCCAGCATTTT
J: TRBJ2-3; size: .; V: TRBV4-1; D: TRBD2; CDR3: CASSQGRLAGGFSTDTQYF; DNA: TGCGCCAGCAGCCAAGGACGTCTAGCGGGGGGGTTTAGCACAGATACGCAGTATTTT
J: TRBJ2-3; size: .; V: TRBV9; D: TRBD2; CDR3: CASSVETSGGTDTQYF; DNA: TGTGCCAGCAGCGTAGAGACTAGCGGGGGGACAGATACGCAGTATTTT
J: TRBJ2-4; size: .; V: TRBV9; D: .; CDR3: CASSESLMDIQYF; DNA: TGTGCCAGCAGCGAGAGTCTCATGGACATTCAGTACTTC
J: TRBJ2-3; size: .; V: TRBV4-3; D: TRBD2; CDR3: CASSQISGRTDTQYF; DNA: TGCGCCAGCAGCCAAATTAGCGGGAGGACAGATACGCAGTATTTT
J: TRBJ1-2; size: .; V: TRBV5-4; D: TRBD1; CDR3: CASSSPQGAIYGYTF; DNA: TGTGCCAGCAGCTCTCCCCAGGGGGCCATCTATGGCTACACCTTC
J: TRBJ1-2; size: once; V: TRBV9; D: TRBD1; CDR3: CASSKTGDHYGYTF; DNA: TGTGCCAGCAGCAAGACAGGGGACCACTATGGCTACACCTTC
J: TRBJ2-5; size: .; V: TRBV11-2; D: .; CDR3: CASSPRVQETQYF; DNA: TGTGCCAGCAGCCCCAGGGTCCAAGAGACCCAGTACTTC
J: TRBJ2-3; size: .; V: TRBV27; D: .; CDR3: CASSPRYGGRGTDTQYF; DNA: TGTGCCAGCAGTCCCCGCTATGGGGGCCGGGGCACAGATACGCAGTATTTT
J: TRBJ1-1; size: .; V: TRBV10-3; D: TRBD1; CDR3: CAIGTGGRSSTEAFF; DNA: TGTGCCATTGGGACAGGGGGCAGGTCGAGCACTGAAGCTTTCTTT
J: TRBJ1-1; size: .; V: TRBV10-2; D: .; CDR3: CASSVQENTEAFF; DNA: TGCGCCAGCAGTGTACAGGAGAACACTGAAGCTTTCTTT
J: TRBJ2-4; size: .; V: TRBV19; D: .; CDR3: CASSQGSIAKNIQYF; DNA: TGTGCCAGTAGTCAGGGGTCAATAGCCAAAAACATTCAGTACTTC
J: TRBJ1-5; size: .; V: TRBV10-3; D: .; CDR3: CAISPNPGNQPQHF; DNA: TGTGCCATCAGCCCCAACCCGGGGAATCAGCCCCAGCATTTT
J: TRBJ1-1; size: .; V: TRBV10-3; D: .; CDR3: CAISEAGNTEAFF; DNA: TGTGCCATCAGTGAGGCCGGGAACACTGAAGCTTTCTTT
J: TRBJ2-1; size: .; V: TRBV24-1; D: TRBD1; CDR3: CATSAAGQGRNEQFF; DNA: TGTGCCACCAGTGCCGCGGGACAGGGAAGGAATGAGCAGTTCTTC
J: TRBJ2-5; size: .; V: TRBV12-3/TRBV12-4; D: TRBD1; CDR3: CASSLRDRETQYF; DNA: TGTGCCAGCAGTCTACGGGACAGAGAGACCCAGTACTTC
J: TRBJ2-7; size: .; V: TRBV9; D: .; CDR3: CASSTTEGDEQYF; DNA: TGTGCCAGCAGCACGACGGAGGGCGACGAGCAGTACTTC
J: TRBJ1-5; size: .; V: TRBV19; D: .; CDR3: CASIDWAGGNQPQHF; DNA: TGTGCCAGTATCGATTGGGCGGGGGGCAATCAGCCCCAGCATTTT
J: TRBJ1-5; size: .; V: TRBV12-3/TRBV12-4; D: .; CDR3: CASSPDQGPQHF; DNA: TGTGCCAGCAGTCCCGACCAGGGGCCCCAGCATTTT
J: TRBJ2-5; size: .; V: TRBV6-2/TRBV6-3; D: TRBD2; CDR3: CASSFTSGGGRRQETQYF; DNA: TGTGCCAGCAGTTTCACTAGCGGGGGGGGTCGGAGGCAAGAGACCCAGTACTTC